The 31 T cell receptor beta chains below come from one sample, sequenced in a study of blood T cells in healthy people across ages. Combining a sample-barcoded 5' primer with a J-beta primer mix, a second PCR ran for about 6 to 11 cycles. MiXCR was run by TCRdb on the 5' RACE reads, yielding one entry per CDR3 protein. The sample contains around 780,000 distinct CDR3 sequences, just over 55% of which appear only once. The specimen was blood. These receptors were collected from a man aged 35-49 years in good health.

The rearrangement joins TRBV28 to TRBJ2-5; 8 bases line up with TRBD2. The CDR3 contains 14 residues. CDR1 and CDR2 (germline): MDHEN, SYDVKM. V lost 4 bases, J lost 5 bases, and 6 bases stayed unmatched. The CDR3 region is CASSSSGGPETQYF. As DNA, the CDR3 is TGTGCCAGCAGTTCATCGGGGGGGCCGGAGACCCAGTACTTC.

This chain connects TRBV5-1 to TRBJ2-5; D is unresolved. Deletions cut 4 bases from V and 11 bases from J, with 27 bases between. This CDR3 comprises 16 residues. CDR1 and CDR2 (germline): SGHRS, YFSETQ. Written as DNA, the CDR3 is TGCGCCAGCAGCCGCAGCAGAGCCGAGACAAACAATGAGCAGTACTTC. Its translation is CASSRSRAETNNEQYF.

This chain uses TRBV6-6 with TRBJ2-5; 13 bases map to TRBD2. The J call is in doubt because the DNA end fits TRBJ2-7 better. The CDR3 runs 16 residues. Germline CDR1 and CDR2: MNHNY and SVGAGI (reference sequence). The CDR3 nucleotides read TGTGCCAGCAGTTACTTTACTAGCGGGAGGGAGGACGAGCAGTACTTC. This codes for CASSYFTSGREDEQYF.

The sample holds a few counts of this clonotype. The chain combines TRBV5-1 with TRBJ2-7; weak D call: TRBD1 (5 bases). The DNA end is more similar to TRBJ2-5, so the J call may be wrong. The CDR3 consists of 13 residues. The V gene's germline CDR1 is SGHRS and CDR2 YFSETQ. The CDR3 loop reads CASSAGWVETQYF. CDR3 nucleotides: TGCGCCAGCAGCGCAGGGTGGGTAGAGACCCAGTACTTC.

On this clonotype itself: A read error is possible here, since a much larger clone lies one base away. This chain joins TRBV24-1 and TRBJ2-7; tentatively, D is TRBD1 or TRBD2 (5 bases each). The J call is in doubt because the DNA end fits TRBJ2-4 better. The CDR3 extends over 14 amino acids. Germline CDR1 KGHDR, CDR2 SFDVKD. The CDR3 coding sequence is TGTGCCACCGGTGATCCTTGGGACGAAAACATTCAGTACTTC. It codes for CATGDPWDENIQYF.

J is TRBJ2-6 and V is TRBV11-2; 7 positions agree with TRBD2. This CDR3 spans 21 amino acids. The J segment lost 0 bases and the V segment lost 6 bases, leaving 20 bases of the junction unmatched. Germline CDR1 and CDR2: SGHAT and FQNNGV. CDR3 DNA sequence: TGTGCCAGCAGAATCTGGGGCAGAACAGCTAGCGGAAACTCTGGGGCCAACGTCCTGACTTTC. Translated, it gives CASRIWGRTASGNSGANVLTF.

The rearrangement uses TRBV29-1 and TRBJ1-2; D is possibly TRBD1 (5 bases). The germline V gene encodes CDR1 SQVTM and CDR2 ANQGSEA. Between the trimmed V and J ends, which lost 6 bases and 6 bases, there was a span of 20 bases. The CDR3 runs to 14 residues. This CDR3 reads CSVVGRGLVHGYTF. The CDR3 DNA reads TGCAGCGTCGTGGGTCGGGGGTTAGTACATGGCTACACCTTC.

This clonotype appeared a few times. The chain recombines TRBV25-1 with TRBJ2-1; a weak D match, TRBD1 (5 bases). Trimming pared 6 bases from V and 10 bases from J, leaving 10 bases between. The CDR3 contains 11 residues. Germline-derived CDR1 and CDR2 are MGHDK and SYGVNS. In DNA form, the CDR3 reads TGTGCCAGCAGGACCTACAGGGAGCAGTTCTTC. Translating gives CASRTYREQFF.

A few counts support this clonotype. This sequence joins TRBV7-2 and TRBJ2-3, with D maybe TRBD1 (6 bases). Germline V gene data show CDR1 as SGHTA and CDR2 as FQGNSA. The CDR3 totals 13 residues. The V and J ends lost 5 bases and 2 bases respectively, with 8 bases between them. The CDR3 DNA reads as TGTGCCAGCAGCCGGGACATCACAGATACGCAGTATTTT. The encoded protein is CASSRDITDTQYF. Together with reference TRBV7-2 and TRBJ2-3, the CDR3 gives the full variable domain: GAGVSQSPSNKVTEKGKDVELRCDPISGHTALYWYRQSLGQGLEFLIYFQGNSAPDKSGLPSDRFSAERTGGSVSTLTIQRTQQEDSAVYLCASSRDITDTQYFGPGTRLTVL.

This chain links TRBV6-6 with TRBJ2-7; 8 positions agree with TRBD2. With V trimmed by 2 bases and J by 2 bases, 11 bases remained unmatched. This CDR3 region has 17 residues. Germline loops: CDR1 MNHNY, CDR2 SVGAGI (reference sequence). This CDR3 reads CASSYLGGDSLTYEQYF. The CDR3 coding sequence is TGTGCCAGCAGTTACCTCGGGGGGGACTCTCTTACCTACGAGCAGTACTTC.

The chain joins TRBV7-2 to TRBJ2-3, with unresolved D. The DNA end favors TRBJ1-5, so the J call may be wrong. This CDR3 comprises 15 residues. Germline V gene sequence: CDR1 SGHTA, CDR2 FQGNSA. CDR3 amino acids: CASSLASGSTDTQHF. Written as DNA, the CDR3 is TGTGCCAGCAGCCTTGCAAGCGGGAGCACAGATACGCAGCATTTT.

The chain joins TRBV7-3 to TRBJ2-1, with TRBD2 matching over 12 bases. CDR1 is SGHTA, CDR2 FQGTGA, per germline. The CDR3 covers 15 residues. J was trimmed by 8 bases and V by 2 bases; bases with no gene match: 4. This CDR3 reads CASSLVLAGGDEQFF. Here the CDR3 DNA reads TGTGCCAGCAGCTTAGTGCTAGCGGGGGGGGATGAGCAGTTCTTC.

The rearrangement uses TRBV6-1 and TRBJ1-2; no reliable D call. Germline V gene sequence: CDR1 MNHNS, CDR2 SASEGT. The CDR3 runs to 14 residues. Trimming removed 2 bases from V and 2 bases from J, with 9 bases in between. The chain's CDR3 is CASSESRPNYGYTF. The CDR3 bases are TGTGCCAGCAGTGAAAGTAGGCCCAACTATGGCTACACCTTC.

The rearrangement uses TRBV7-9 and TRBJ2-1, with 8 positions matching TRBD1. V lost 4 bases, J lost 8 bases, and 10 bases stayed unmatched. In germline, CDR1 is SEHNR, CDR2 FQNEAQ (reference sequence). There are 15 residues in the CDR3. Here the CDR3 reads CASSSRTGWSDEQFF. CDR3 nucleotides: TGTGCCAGCAGCTCCAGGACAGGGTGGTCCGATGAGCAGTTCTTC.

J is TRBJ2-6 and V is TRBV13, with a weak D call TRBD1 (6 bases). Germline V gene data show CDR1 as PRHDT and CDR2 as FYEKMQ (reference sequence). With 5 bases removed from V and 4 bases from J, the gap between germline ends came to 12 bases. This CDR3 comprises 15 residues. The CDR3 region has the DNA TGTGCCAGCAGCCCCCCAGGGGTCGGGGCCAACGTCCTGACTTTC. It codes for CASSPPGVGANVLTF. The variable domain in full, completed from reference TRBV13 and TRBJ2-6, reads AAGVIQSPRHLIKEKRETATLKCYPIPRHDTVYWYQQGPGQDPQFLISFYEKMQSDKGSIPDRFSAQQFSDYHSELNMSSLELGDSALYFCASSPPGVGANVLTFGAGSRLTVL.

The gene calls are TRBV12-5 and TRBJ2-6; unclear D gene. Trimming left V 5 bases short and J 5 bases short, with 28 bases between. The CDR3 sequence is 20 residues long. Germline CDR1 is LGHNT and CDR2 is FRNRAP. DNA for the CDR3: TGTGCTAGTGGTATCACCTTATTCGACGGAGTAGAAGTAAGGGCCAACGTCCTGACTTTC. The encoded protein is CASGITLFDGVEVRANVLTF.

V is TRBV5-1 and J is TRBJ2-4; D is ambiguous. There are 14 residues in the CDR3. Germline CDR1 reads SGHRS; CDR2 reads YFSETQ. Trimming removed 0 bases at V and 5 bases at J, with 9 bases between. The DNA of the CDR3 is TGCGCCAGCAGCTTGGATGGAAGGGAAAACATTCAGTACTTC. This gives the protein CASSLDGRENIQYF.

This sequence joins TRBV6-6 and TRBJ1-2; TRBD1 might be the D (5 bases). In germline, CDR1 is MNHNY, CDR2 SVGAGI (reference sequence). Between the trimmed V and J ends, which lost 2 bases and 2 bases, there was a span of 9 bases. The CDR3 spans 14 residues. The CDR3, as DNA: TGTGCCAGCAGTTACGGCGAGGGGAACTATGGCTACACCTTC. Its translation is CASSYGEGNYGYTF.

The chain has TRBV4-3 and TRBJ2-4; a weak D match, TRBD1 (6 bases). V was trimmed by 0 bases and J by 1 base, leaving 10 bases between them. The CDR3 sequence is 16 residues long. Germline V gene sequence: CDR1 LGHNA, CDR2 YSLEER. CDR3 sequence reads: CASSQETGFAKNIQYF. For the CDR3, the DNA is TGCGCCAGCAGCCAAGAAACAGGGTTTGCCAAAAACATTCAGTACTTC.

This chain connects TRBV7-9 to TRBJ2-1; a possible D gene is TRBD2 (6 bases). Trimming removed 5 bases from V and 15 bases from J, with 23 bases in between. The CDR3 extends over 14 amino acids. CDR1 is SEHNR and CDR2 is FQNEAQ in the germline V gene (reference sequence). In DNA form, the CDR3 reads TGTGCCAGCAGCGGGGCGGGGCCAAGTTCCCCCCTGTTCTTC. Its protein product is CASSGAGPSSPLFF.

This clonotype was seen only a few times. The gene calls are TRBV20-1 and TRBJ2-4; D uncertain. The CDR3 is 11 amino acids. V was trimmed by 4 bases and J by 7 bases, leaving 8 bases between them. Germline V gives CDR1 DFQATT, CDR2 SNEGSKA (reference sequence). This CDR3 is CSATYKNIQYF. The CDR3 DNA sequence: TGCAGTGCTACCTACAAGAACATTCAGTACTTC.

The chain is built from TRBV20-1 and TRBJ2-5, with D unclear. The CDR3 totals 11 residues. The ends were cut back, 4 bases at V and 4 bases at J, with 7 bases in the middle. The V gene's germline CDR1 is DFQATT and CDR2 SNEGSKA (reference sequence). DNA for the CDR3: TGCAGTGCTAACACCTTAGAGACCCAGTACTTC. As protein: CSANTLETQYF.

Of note for this clonotype: At one end, the junction sequence differs from germline, possibly due to a read error. The chain has TRBV27 and TRBJ2-5, with 7 bases fitting TRBD2. CDR1 is MNHEY and CDR2 is SMNVEV in the germline V gene (reference sequence). This CDR3 region has 13 residues. In DNA, the CDR3 is TGTGCCAGCAGCGGGGGGAACGAAGAGGCCCAGTACTTC. Amino acids: CASSGGNEEAQYF.

The chain joins TRBV29-1 to TRBJ2-7, with 10 nucleotides matching TRBD1. Germline CDR1 SQVTM, CDR2 ANQGSEA. This CDR3 comprises 12 residues. The junction had 7 bases not matched to a gene; V was cut back by 6 bases and J by 8 bases. This chain's CDR3 is CSVSGQGSKQYF. In DNA, the CDR3 is TGCAGCGTGTCGGGACAGGGGTCTAAGCAGTACTTC.

The V and J genes are TRBV28 and TRBJ1-5; 7 nucleotides match TRBD1. With V trimmed by 5 bases and J by 0 bases, 16 bases remained unmatched. The CDR3 is 19 residues long. Looked up from germline, CDR1 is MDHEN and CDR2 is SYDVKM. The CDR3 nucleotides are TGTGCCAGCAGTACTACACTCGGACAGGAGAGAAATAGCAATCAGCCCCAGCATTTT. Its protein is CASSTTLGQERNSNQPQHF.

This clonotype was picked up one time. V is TRBV20-1 and J is TRBJ1-2; 9 bases align to TRBD1. CDR3 length equals 15 residues. Trimming at V came to 0 bases and at J to 8 bases, leaving 10 bases not matched to a gene. Germline V gives CDR1 DFQATT, CDR2 SNEGSKA (reference sequence). CDR3 loop: CSARDPTGGASGYTF. CDR3 nucleotides: TGCAGTGCTAGAGATCCAACAGGGGGCGCTTCCGGCTACACCTTC.

This clonotype was picked up one time. The chain links TRBV27 to TRBJ1-2, with 7 bases matching TRBD1. The CDR3 has 15 amino acids. The germline V gene has CDR1 MNHEY and CDR2 SMNVEV (reference sequence). V lost 5 bases and J lost 4; bases outside the gene matches: 10. The CDR3 spells CASSQAHPGGYGYTF. The CDR3 nucleotides are TGTGCCAGCAGTCAAGCCCACCCAGGGGGCTATGGCTACACCTTC.

The chain recombines TRBV9 with TRBJ2-5; TRBD1 aligns across 8 bases. Per germline, CDR1 SGDLS and CDR2 YYNGEE. Germline trimming cut 3 bases from V and 2 bases from J; bases unmatched to any gene: 9. This CDR3 comprises 16 residues. The CDR3 loop is CASSENQGASQETQYF. In nucleotides, the CDR3 is TGTGCCAGCAGCGAGAACCAGGGGGCCTCTCAAGAGACCCAGTACTTC.

In its sample, this clonotype was seen a few times. This chain uses TRBV29-1 with TRBJ1-4; D gene uncertain. The CDR3 covers 10 residues. CDR1 and CDR2 from the germline V gene are SQVTM and ANQGSEA. The CDR3 loop reads CSGLEEKLFF. The CDR3 DNA sequence: TGCAGTGGGCTTGAAGAAAAACTGTTTTTT.

The rearrangement uses TRBV7-3 and TRBJ2-7; TRBD1 agrees at 8 bases. J was trimmed by 1 base and V by 5 bases; bases with no gene match: 4. Per germline, CDR1 SGHTA and CDR2 FQGTGA. The CDR3 consists of 14 residues. The CDR3 sequence is CASSTGQGSYEQYF. Written as DNA, the CDR3 is TGTGCCAGCAGCACCGGACAGGGTTCCTACGAGCAGTACTTC.

This chain connects TRBV20-1 to TRBJ2-1; D gene ambiguous. Germline V lookup: CDR1 DFQATT, CDR2 SNEGSKA (reference sequence). CDR3 length: 13 residues. The V end lost 2 bases, the J end lost 13 bases, and 18 bases lay between the germline ends. CDR3 loop: CSARPPPGETQFF. The DNA for the CDR3 is TGCAGTGCTAGACCCCCACCCGGTGAGACCCAGTTCTTC.